This TCR beta chain stems from a study of T cells in Graves' hyperthyroidism and ophthalmopathy. The sample holds many counts of this clonotype. The V gene's germline CDR1 is KGHSH and CDR2 LQKENI. CDR3 size: 14 residues. After removal of 4 bases from V and 3 bases from J, the junction contained 3 bases not matched to a gene. The authors took PBMCs from 8.5 to 10 ml fresh peripheral blood. RNA transcripts yielded amplified TCR beta CDR3 regions. Carried out on the TCR CDR3, a first-round RT-PCR used the HTBI primer set. One entry per CDR3 protein, called by TCRdb with MiXCR from the multiplex PCR reads. The data contain around 700,000 distinct CDR3 sequences, roughly a sixth of them singletons.

The clonotype comes from a woman in her fifties or sixties with Graves' hyperthyroidism that later progressed to Graves' ophthalmopathy. Specimen: blood. V is TRBV18 and J is TRBJ1-5, with TRBD1 matching 7 bases. CDR3 in DNA: TGTGCCAGCTCACAGGGACAGCCCAATCAGCCCCAGCATTTT. As protein: CASSQGQPNQPQHF.